The clone carrying this TCR beta chain was seen many times. Antigen unknown. Genomic DNA acted as the template from which TCR beta VDJ combination and CDR3 sequence profiling were carried out. TCRdb redid the calling of the reads with MiXCR, one entry per CDR3 protein. The sample carries around 68,000 distinct CDR3 sequences, approximately 54% recorded once. The CDR3 has 15 amino acids. V trimming: 3 bases; J trimming: 8 bases; junction bases outside the gene matches: 7. Germline CDR1 SGHVS, CDR2 FQNEAQ. The sample belongs to a study of CD8+CD57+ T cells in acquired aplastic anemia. Study information: The DNA of sorted CD4+ and CD8+ cells averaged about 3 ug. Sequencing produced an average of around 11 million reads per healthy donor for CD4+ cells. Points from the study as a whole: CD8+ Simpson's diversity showed no significant patient-control difference. Patients and controls were found to share 25 to 35 CD8+ CDR3 sequences.

The sequenced sample consisted of sorted CD4+, CD8+, or CD8+CD57+ T cells (not recorded which) from PBMCs. This TCR derives from a human donor in good health, serving as a control. The chain carries TRBV7-8 and TRBJ1-6; 7 nucleotides match TRBD1. As DNA, the CDR3 is TGTGCCAGCAGCTTTACAGGGGCTAATGATTCACCCCTCCACTTT. It is translated as CASSFTGANDSPLHF.